The subject of this entry is one T cell receptor (beta chain). The sample belongs to a study of blood T cell repertoires in COVID-19. Study-wide context: Some COVID-19 samples were acute and others convalescent; all came from the United States, Italy and Spain. From T cells, B-cell-depleted T cells, or PBMCs came the material, which was cDNA or gDNA.

Losses at the gene ends were 4 bases for V and 8 bases for J; bases not matched to a gene: 9. Germline loops: CDR1 SGHNT, CDR2 YYREEE (reference sequence). CDR3 length: 15 residues. In the original workflow: Nucleated cell number was recorded as an estimate derived from reference gene primer amplification. Sequencing was performed with immunoSEQ multiplex PCR; in TCRdb, only in-frame clones are kept and a portion is missing. V and J calls and clone size are as listed in that table; D and trimming were resolved from the DNA. The sample records about 290,000 clones, 85% being singletons. Sequenced material: peripheral blood. The sequence came from a woman aged 45-65 years with active or convalescent COVID-19. The chain employs TRBV5-4 and TRBJ2-4; 10 bases are a match to TRBD2. CDR3 in amino acids: CASSPITGTSDIQYF. The CDR3 DNA is TGTGCCAGCAGCCCAATTACCGGGACTAGCGACATTCAGTACTTC. Supplemented by reference TRBV5-4 and TRBJ2-4, the full variable domain reads ETGVTQSPTHLIKTRGQQVTLRCSSQSGHNTVSWYQQALGQGPQFIFQYYREEENGRGNFPPRFSGLQFPNYSSELNVNALELDDSALYLCASSPITGTSDIQYFGAGTRLSVL.